This TCR beta chain was documented in a study of beta chain features in type 1 diabetes. Expressed TCRB transcripts were sequenced, since all the RNA that had been isolated was reverse transcribed. Assay: immunoSEQ multiplex PCR; the TCRdb copy retains only in-frame clones and omits some. Seen here are hundreds of thousands of clones, about 16% observed once, and the top ten hold 0.09% to 0.095%. Each sorted fraction was over 95% pure. Findings and caveats of the study: Patients with type 1 diabetes carried fewer insertions and had more deletions at their VDJ junctions. TCRB CDR3s from Type 1 diabetes patients were moderately but significantly shorter in all four CD4+ subsets. Within patients, naive, central memory and Treg TCRB repertoires seemed more similar than within healthy donors.

This clone occurred a few times. What it binds is unknown. Looked up from germline, CDR1 is SGHTS and CDR2 is YDEGEE. The CDR3 is 15 residues long. V lost 3 bases and J 0 bases, leaving 10 bases between the germline ends. V usage is TRBV5-8 and J usage is TRBJ1-5; D may be TRBD1 (6 bases). The TCR sequence derives from a man between 18 and 29 years old in good health. The sample consisted of naive CD4+ T cells from blood. The CDR3 spells CASSSTGFSNQPQHF. The CDR3, as DNA: TGTGCCAGCAGCTCCACAGGGTTTAGCAATCAGCCCCAGCATTTT.